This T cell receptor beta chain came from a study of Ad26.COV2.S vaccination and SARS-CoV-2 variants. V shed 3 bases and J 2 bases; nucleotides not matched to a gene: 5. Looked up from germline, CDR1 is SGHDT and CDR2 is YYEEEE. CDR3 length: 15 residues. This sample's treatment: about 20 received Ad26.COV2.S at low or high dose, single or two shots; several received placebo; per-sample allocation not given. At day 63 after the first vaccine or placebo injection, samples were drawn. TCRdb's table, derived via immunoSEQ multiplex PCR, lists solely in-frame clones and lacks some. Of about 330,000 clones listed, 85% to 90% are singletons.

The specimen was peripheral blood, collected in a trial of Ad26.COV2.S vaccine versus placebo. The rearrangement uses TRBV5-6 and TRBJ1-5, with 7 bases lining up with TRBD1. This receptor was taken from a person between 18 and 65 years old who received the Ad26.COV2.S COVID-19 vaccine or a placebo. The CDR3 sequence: CASSWRQGGNQPQHF. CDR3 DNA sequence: TGTGCCAGCAGCTGGCGACAGGGTGGCAATCAGCCCCAGCATTTT.